This T cell receptor (beta chain) came from a study of T cell changes during pregnancy in multiple sclerosis. The germline gives CDR1 SGHRS, CDR2 YFSETQ. Trimming removed 1 base from V and 0 bases from J, with 9 bases in between. The CDR3 contains 15 residues. Method: immunoSEQ multiplex PCR; TCRdb's copy keeps in-frame clones and lacks some. The sample lists about 70,000 clones; roughly 92% were seen once. The chain carries TRBV5-1 and TRBJ2-3, with a tentative D call TRBD2 (5 bases). This TCR came from a female donor with multiple sclerosis, enrolled in a pregnancy study. This specimen was peripheral blood, taken in the third trimester of pregnancy. The CDR3 DNA reads TGCGCCAGCAGCTTGAGCGGAATAAGCACAGATACGCAGTATTTT. Translation: CASSLSGISTDTQYF. Drawing the rest from reference TRBV5-1 and TRBJ2-3, the complete variable domain is KAGVTQTPRYLIKTRGQQVTLSCSPISGHRSVSWYQQTPGQGLQFLFEYFSETQRNKGNFPGRFSGRQFSNSRSEMNVSTLELGDSALYLCASSLSGISTDTQYFGPGTRLTVL.